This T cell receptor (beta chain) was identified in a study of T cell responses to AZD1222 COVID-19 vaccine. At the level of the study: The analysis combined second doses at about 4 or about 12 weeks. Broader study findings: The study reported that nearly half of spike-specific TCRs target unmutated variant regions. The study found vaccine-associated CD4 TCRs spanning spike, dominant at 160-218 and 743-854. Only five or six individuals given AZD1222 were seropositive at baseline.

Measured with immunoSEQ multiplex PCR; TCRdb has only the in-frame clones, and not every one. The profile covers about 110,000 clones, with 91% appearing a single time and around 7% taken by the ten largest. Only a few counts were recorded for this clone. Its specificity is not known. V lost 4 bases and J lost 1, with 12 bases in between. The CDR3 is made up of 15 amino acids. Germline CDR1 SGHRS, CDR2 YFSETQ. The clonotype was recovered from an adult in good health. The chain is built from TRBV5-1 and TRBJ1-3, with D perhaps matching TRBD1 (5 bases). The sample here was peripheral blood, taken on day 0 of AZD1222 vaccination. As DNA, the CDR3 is TGCGCCAGCAGCCCGGGACCTTTGTCTGGAAACACCATATATTTT. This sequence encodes CASSPGPLSGNTIYF.